This TCR beta chain was found in a study of CD8+ T cells in alopecia areata. TCR sequencing used cDNA made by reverse transcription of extracted RNA. TCRdb keeps only in-frame clones here, not all; method: immunoSEQ multiplex PCR. The sample comprises approximately 200,000 clones, 55% to 70% of which are singletons, and less than 0.8% rests with the top ten. This CDR3 has 14 amino acids. With 2 bases clipped from V and 1 base from J, the junction kept 0 bases outside the gene matches. From germline, CDR1 is MGHDK and CDR2 SYGVNS. Stated treatment: oral pan-JAK inhibitor, 5-10 mg twice daily. Peripheral blood samples and lesional scalp punch biopsies were obtained from alopecia areata patients. This clone has just a few counts.

The material sequenced was CD4+ T cells sorted from blood, taken at week 4, from a patient treated with tofacitinib. J is TRBJ2-3 and V is TRBV25-1, with TRBD1 matching over 7 bases. The source is a human donor with alopecia areata. The CDR3 DNA follows: TGTGCCAGCAGTGAAACAGGGGGCACAGATACGCAGTATTTT. Translation: CASSETGGTDTQYF.